Detailed here is one T cell receptor beta chain. No antigen is known for it. Per germline, CDR1 GTSNPN and CDR2 SVGIG (reference sequence). The CDR3 has 16 amino acids. The germline V and J ends were trimmed by 2 bases and 1 base, with 16 bases remaining between them. The data derive from a study of cytomegalovirus exposure and HLA in healthy donors. Study conclusions and caveats: Roughly uniform sequencing depth across donors was assumed, possibly incorrectly. Most TCR beta V segments were productive about 87% or about 30% of the time in an earlier analysis.

PCR involved 60 Vbeta and 13 Jbeta primers. Assay used: immunoSEQ multiplex PCR; TCRdb lists only in-frame clones, some missing. Seen here are around 200,000 clones, around 78% observed once, and the top ten hold roughly 2.1%. The source material was PBMCs. This receptor was identified in a woman in her 30s in good health and CMV-seropositive. The gene calls are TRBV30 and TRBJ2-3, with a possible D match to TRBD1 (5 bases). CDR3 coding DNA: TGTGCCTGGAGTAGGATCCCAGGGATAGGCACAGATACGCAGTATTTT. Its translation is CAWSRIPGIGTDTQYF.